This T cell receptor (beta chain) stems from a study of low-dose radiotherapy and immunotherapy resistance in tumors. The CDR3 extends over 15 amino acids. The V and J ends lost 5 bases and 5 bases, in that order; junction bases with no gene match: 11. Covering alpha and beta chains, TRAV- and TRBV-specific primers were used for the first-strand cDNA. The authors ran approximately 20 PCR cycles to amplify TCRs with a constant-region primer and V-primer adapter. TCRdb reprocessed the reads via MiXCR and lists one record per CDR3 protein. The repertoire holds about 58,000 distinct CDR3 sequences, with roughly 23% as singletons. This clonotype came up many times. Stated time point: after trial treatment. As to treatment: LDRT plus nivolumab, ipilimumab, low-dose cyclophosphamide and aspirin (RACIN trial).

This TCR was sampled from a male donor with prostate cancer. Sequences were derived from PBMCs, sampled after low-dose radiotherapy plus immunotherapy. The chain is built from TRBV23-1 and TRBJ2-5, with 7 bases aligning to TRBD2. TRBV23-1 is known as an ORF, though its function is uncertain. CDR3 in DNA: TGCGCCAGCAGTGATTGGGCAGGGCGGGAGGAGACCCAGTACTTC. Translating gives CASSDWAGREETQYF.